Below, one T cell receptor beta chain is given with its context. This clone is labeled medium-sized (0.01 to 0.1%). The specificity of this receptor is unknown. The record has no base qualities; no much larger clone is one base away. The data were taken from a study of blood T cell repertoires in COVID-19 (dated by TCRdb to about 2020). Concerning the study at large: The collaborator samples originated in the United States, Italy and Spain and spanned the acute and convalescent phases of COVID-19. Samples were obtained from the ongoing ImmuneRACE study (first 160 participants) and from about 1,300 subjects provided by 6 global collaborators. A de-identified subject ID, COVID-19 status, age in years and sex were almost always included in the sample metadata. The material from the prospective study consisted of cDNA or gDNA derived from T cells, B-cell-depleted T cells, or PBMCs. Where available, HLA class I and class II types were taken from metadata supplied by the sample provider and were not determined by assay-based typing. The repertoires were released in a freely available public database intended as a resource for research on the immune response to SARS-CoV-2. Deeply sampled blood TCRbeta repertoires from subjects exposed to, actively infected with, or recovered from COVID-19 were included in the dataset. The paper as a whole reports these results and caveats: The quantity of clinical and demographic metadata differed by source and by participant and was supplied without curation.

Reading from cysteine to phenylalanine, the CDR3 counts 15 amino acids. Just CDR3 DNA is preserved here, 45 bases in frame from base 1. V loses 6 bases at its end and J loses 7 bases; junction bases beyond the gene matches: 9. The CDR1 and CDR2 encoded by the germline V gene are SNHLY and FYNNEI. The collaborating institutions used their own protocols to collect whole blood in K2EDTA tubes. Collaborator samples were shipped for TCRbeta analysis as frozen whole blood, isolated PBMCs, or DNA extracted from either sample type. The immunoSEQ Assay, a bias-controlled multiplex PCR, was used to amplify TCRbeta CDR3 regions from genomic DNA. Concerning the study's data processing: Within the assay, amplification of reference gene primers was used to estimate how many nucleated cells each sample contained. To quantify the absolute abundance of each unique TCRbeta CDR3 rearrangement, sequence reads were collapsed and filtered. For each sample, productive Simpson clonality was calculated as the square root of Simpson's diversity index across productive rearrangements. Held by TCRdb, this immuneACCESS table contains in-frame sequences only and omits some clones. Under half of the omission traces to an unresolved V gene where checked; the cause of the rest is unknown. The D gene and trimming were derived from the DNA, and the V and J assignments and clone size from that table. The sample has under 35,000 clones on record, over 80% of them singletons. The ten largest clones capture more than 60% of the sample.

The receptor's source is a man between 70 and 80 years old with acute or convalescent COVID-19. The chain was built from TRBV2 and TRBJ1-5; the junction holds 10 bases that match TRBD1. The sequenced material came from peripheral blood. The CDR3 has the sequence CASSQTGGSGQPQHF. The DNA is TGTGCCAGCAGCCAGACAGGGGGCTCGGGACAGCCCCAGCATTTT.